A single sample gave rise to the 13 T cell receptor beta chains below, sequenced in a study of shared clonotypes between healthy human individuals. CD45RO negativity and positive selection for CCR7 defined naive CD8 cells, a population that excluded terminally differentiated effector memory CD45RA+ cells. Generated by immunoSEQ multiplex PCR, the TCRdb table keeps only in-frame clones and is missing some. This sample has about 2 million clones, with about 95% found just once. Sequencing used naive CD8+ T cells sorted from blood. Receptors were obtained from a man between 18 and 35 years old in good health.

V and J are TRBV6-5 and TRBJ2-7, with 7 nucleotides matching TRBD2. The CDR3 has 13 amino acids. V shed 2 bases, J shed 7 bases, and the junction held 5 bases outside the gene matches. Germline lookup yields CDR1 MNHEY and CDR2 SVGAGI. The CDR3 loop is CASSYSGALEQYF. DNA of the CDR3: TGTGCCAGCAGTTACAGCGGGGCTTTAGAGCAGTACTTC.

The rearrangement joins TRBV9 to TRBJ2-7; TRBD2 agrees at 8 bases. Germline V gene lookup returns CDR1 SGDLS and CDR2 YYNGEE. This CDR3 has 14 amino acids. Germline trimming cut 3 bases from V and 2 bases from J; bases unmatched to any gene: 4. CDR3 sequence: CASSAGGAPYEQYF. CDR3 nucleotide sequence: TGTGCCAGCAGCGCGGGGGGGGCACCCTACGAGCAGTACTTC.

The chain recombines TRBV27 with TRBJ2-1, with 8 bases fitting TRBD2. This CDR3 contains 16 residues. Germline CDR1 is MNHEY and CDR2 is SMNVEV (reference sequence). The trim removed 5 bases at V and 7 bases at J, leaving 13 bases unmatched. The CDR3 protein is CASSPGGSGISNEQFF. CDR3 DNA sequence: TGTGCCAGCAGTCCCGGAGGTAGCGGGATTTCGAATGAGCAGTTCTTC.

The chain has TRBV9 and TRBJ2-2, with D perhaps TRBD1 (6 bases). The CDR3 is 17 residues long. Deletions cut 0 bases from V and 1 base from J, with 13 bases between. Germline V CDR1 and CDR2: SGDLS, YYNGEE. CDR3 nucleotide sequence: TGTGCCAGCAGCGTAGCTACGACAGGAGAGAACACCGGGGAGCTGTTTTTT. Translating it yields CASSVATTGENTGELFF.

The V and J genes are TRBV6-1 and TRBJ2-7; either TRBD1 or TRBD2 may fit D (6 bases each). Germline CDR1 is MNHNS and CDR2 is SASEGT. V was clipped by 1 base and J by 3 bases, with 16 bases between them. There are 16 residues in the CDR3. The CDR3 nucleotides read TGTGCCAGCAGTGAAGGCCCAGGGGCAGCGGGCTACGAGCAGTACTTC. Its translation is CASSEGPGAAGYEQYF.

This clone has only one observation. The same CDR3 is also encoded by other DNA sequences in this sample. The rearrangement links TRBV4-3 to TRBJ2-7; D is ambiguous. Trimming cost V 1 base and J 3 bases, with 10 bases left between them. The germline V gene has CDR1 LGHNA and CDR2 YSLEER. The CDR3 has 14 residues. The CDR3 is CASSQVAGVYEQYF. In DNA, the CDR3 is TGCGCCAGCAGCCAAGTCGCCGGAGTCTACGAGCAGTACTTC.

This sequence joins TRBV6-6 and TRBJ2-4; perhaps TRBD2 as D (6 bases). This CDR3 comprises 12 residues. Per the germline V gene, CDR1 is MNHNY and CDR2 is SVGAGI (reference sequence). Trimming cost V 10 bases and J 6 bases, with 13 bases left between them. CDR3 nucleotides: TGTGCCACCGAAGTGGGACTAAACATTCAGTACTTC. This sequence encodes CATEVGLNIQYF.

V usage is TRBV10-2 and J usage is TRBJ1-2; tentative D call: TRBD1 (6 bases). The V end lost 2 bases, the J end lost 3 bases, and 19 bases lay between the germline ends. Germline CDR1 and CDR2: WSHSY and SAAADI. This CDR3 has 17 amino acids. CDR3 sequence (DNA): TGCGCCAGCAGTGAGCTCAGGGGTAAAGGGCTCGACTATGGCTACACCTTC. It translates to CASSELRGKGLDYGYTF.

This clone appeared once. The chain links TRBV7-9 to TRBJ2-7; 9 nucleotides align to TRBD1. CDR3 length equals 14 residues. Per the germline V gene, CDR1 is SEHNR and CDR2 is FQNEAQ (reference sequence). Germline trimming cut 5 bases from V and 5 bases from J; bases unmatched to any gene: 7. The CDR3 loop is CASSGGQGSDEQYF. In nucleotides, the CDR3 is TGTGCCAGCAGCGGAGGACAGGGGTCCGACGAGCAGTACTTC.

The chain is built from TRBV27 and TRBJ2-7; 11 nucleotides agree with TRBD1. After removal of 8 bases from V and 5 bases from J, the junction contained 5 bases not matched to a gene. Germline V gene sequence: CDR1 MNHEY, CDR2 SMNVEV (reference sequence). This CDR3 is built from 13 residues. Here the CDR3 reads CASGQGASHEQYF. The CDR3 bases are TGTGCCAGCGGACAGGGGGCGTCACACGAGCAGTACTTC.

As for this clone: At the DNA level, this CDR3 is encoded by other sequences in the same sample as well. This chain links TRBV4-3 with TRBJ2-7, with unresolved D. The CDR3 consists of 13 residues. Trimming removed 0 bases at V and 3 bases at J, with 6 bases between. The germline CDR1 and CDR2 sequences are LGHNA and YSLEER. As DNA, the CDR3 is TGCGCCAGCAGCCAAGATCTTAGCTACGAGCAGTACTTC. Protein product: CASSQDLSYEQYF.

This chain uses TRBV9 with TRBJ2-1; TRBD2 aligns across 8 bases. Germline values: CDR1 SGDLS, CDR2 YYNGEE. V dropped 3 bases and J dropped 8; count of bases not matched to a gene: 10. This CDR3 region has 15 residues. CDR3 region: CASSEGTRNVDEQFF. The DNA for the CDR3 is TGTGCCAGCAGCGAGGGGACTAGGAATGTAGATGAGCAGTTCTTC.

V gene TRBV10-3 combines with J gene TRBJ1-6, with D hard to call. The CDR3 is made up of 14 amino acids. The germline V gene has CDR1 ENHRY and CDR2 SYGVKD. V lost 5 bases, J lost 1 base, and 6 bases lay in between. This chain's CDR3 is CAISMKSYNSPLHF. The CDR3 DNA follows: TGTGCCATCAGTATGAAATCCTATAATTCACCCCTCCACTTT.